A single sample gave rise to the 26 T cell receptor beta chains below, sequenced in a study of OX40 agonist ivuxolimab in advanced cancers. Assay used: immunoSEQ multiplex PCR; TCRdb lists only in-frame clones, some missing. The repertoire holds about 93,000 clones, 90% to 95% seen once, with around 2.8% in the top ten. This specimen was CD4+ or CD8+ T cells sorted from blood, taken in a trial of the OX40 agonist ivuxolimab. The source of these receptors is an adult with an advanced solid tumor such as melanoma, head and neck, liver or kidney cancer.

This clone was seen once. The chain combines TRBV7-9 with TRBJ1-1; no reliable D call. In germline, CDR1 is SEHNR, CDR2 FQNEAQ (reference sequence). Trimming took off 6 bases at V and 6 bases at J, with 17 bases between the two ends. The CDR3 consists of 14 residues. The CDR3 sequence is CASSFTRTLSEAFF. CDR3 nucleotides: TGTGCCAGCAGTTTTACAAGGACCCTCTCTGAAGCTTTCTTT. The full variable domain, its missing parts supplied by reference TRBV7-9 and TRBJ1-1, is DTGVSQNPRHKITKRGQNVTFRCDPISEHNRLYWYRQTLGQGPEFLTYFQNEAQLEKSRLLSDRFSAERPKGSFSTLEIQRTEQGDSAMYLCASSFTRTLSEAFFGQGTRLTVV.

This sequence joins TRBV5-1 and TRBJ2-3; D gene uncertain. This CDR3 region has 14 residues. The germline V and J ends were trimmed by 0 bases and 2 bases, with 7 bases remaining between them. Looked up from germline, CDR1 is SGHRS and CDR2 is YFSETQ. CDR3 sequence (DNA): TGCGCCAGCAGCTTGGGCCTCTACACAGATACGCAGTATTTT. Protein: CASSLGLYTDTQYF.

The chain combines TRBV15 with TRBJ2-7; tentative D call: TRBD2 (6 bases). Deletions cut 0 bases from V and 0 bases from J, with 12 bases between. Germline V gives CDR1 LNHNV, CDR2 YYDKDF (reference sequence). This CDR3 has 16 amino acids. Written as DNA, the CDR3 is TGTGCCACCAGCAGAGATTGGGGAGGCAGCTCCTACGAGCAGTACTTC. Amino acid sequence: CATSRDWGGSSYEQYF.

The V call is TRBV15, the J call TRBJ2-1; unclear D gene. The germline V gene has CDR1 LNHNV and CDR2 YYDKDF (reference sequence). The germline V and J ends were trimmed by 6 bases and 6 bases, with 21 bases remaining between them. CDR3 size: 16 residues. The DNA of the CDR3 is TGTGCCACCAGTAAACAACCTTTCCCCCCTTCCAATGAGCAGTTCTTC. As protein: CATSKQPFPPSNEQFF.

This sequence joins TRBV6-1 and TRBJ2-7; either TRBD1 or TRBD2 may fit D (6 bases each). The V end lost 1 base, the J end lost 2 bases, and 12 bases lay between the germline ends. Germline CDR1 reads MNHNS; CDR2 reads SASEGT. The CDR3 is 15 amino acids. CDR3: CASSEVGGPAYEQYF. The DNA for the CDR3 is TGTGCCAGCAGTGAAGTAGGGGGGCCAGCCTACGAGCAGTACTTC.

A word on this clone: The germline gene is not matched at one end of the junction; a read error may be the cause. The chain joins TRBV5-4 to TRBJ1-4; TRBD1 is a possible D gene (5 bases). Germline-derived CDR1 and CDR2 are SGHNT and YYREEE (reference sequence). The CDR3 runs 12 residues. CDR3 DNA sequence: TGTGCCAGCAGCTCAGATCGAGGAGTCAGGGACTTT. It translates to CASSSDRGVRDF.

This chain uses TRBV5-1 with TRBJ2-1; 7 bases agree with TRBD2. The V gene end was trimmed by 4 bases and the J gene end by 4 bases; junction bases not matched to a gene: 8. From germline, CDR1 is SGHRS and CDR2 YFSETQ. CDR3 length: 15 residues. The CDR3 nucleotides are TGCGCCAGCAGCCCCGGGGGGACCCGTTACAATGAGCAGTTCTTC. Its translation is CASSPGGTRYNEQFF.

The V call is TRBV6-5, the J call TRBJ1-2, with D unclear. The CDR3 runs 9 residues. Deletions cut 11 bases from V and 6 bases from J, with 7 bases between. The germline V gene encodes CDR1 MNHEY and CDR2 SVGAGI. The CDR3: CAASHGYTF. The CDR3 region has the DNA TGTGCCGCAAGTCATGGCTACACCTTC.

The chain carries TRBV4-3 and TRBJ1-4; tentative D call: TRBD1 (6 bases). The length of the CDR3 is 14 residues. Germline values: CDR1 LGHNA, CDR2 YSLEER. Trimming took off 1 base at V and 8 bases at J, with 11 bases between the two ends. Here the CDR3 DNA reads TGCGCCAGCAGCCAAGCCGGACAGTCGGAAAAACTGTTTTTT. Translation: CASSQAGQSEKLFF.

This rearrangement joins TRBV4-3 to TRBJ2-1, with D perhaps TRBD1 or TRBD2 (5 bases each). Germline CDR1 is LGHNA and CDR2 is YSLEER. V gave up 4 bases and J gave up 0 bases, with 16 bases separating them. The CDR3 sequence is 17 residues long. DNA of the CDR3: TGCGCCAGCAGCCTCCAGAGATGGGGGAGCTCCTACAATGAGCAGTTCTTC. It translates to CASSLQRWGSSYNEQFF.

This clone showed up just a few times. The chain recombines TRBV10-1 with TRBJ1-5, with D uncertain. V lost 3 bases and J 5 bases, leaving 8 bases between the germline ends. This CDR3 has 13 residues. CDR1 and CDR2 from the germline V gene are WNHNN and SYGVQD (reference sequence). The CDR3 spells CASSDTRDQPQHF. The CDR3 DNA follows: TGCGCCAGCAGTGATACGAGGGATCAGCCCCAGCATTTT.

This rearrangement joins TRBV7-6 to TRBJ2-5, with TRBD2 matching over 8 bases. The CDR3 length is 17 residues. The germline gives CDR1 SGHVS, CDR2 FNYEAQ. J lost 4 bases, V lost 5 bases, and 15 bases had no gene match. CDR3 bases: TGTGCCAGCAGCCATCTTTCAGGGAGCGGGAGTAGAGAGACCCAGTACTTC. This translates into CASSHLSGSGSRETQYF.

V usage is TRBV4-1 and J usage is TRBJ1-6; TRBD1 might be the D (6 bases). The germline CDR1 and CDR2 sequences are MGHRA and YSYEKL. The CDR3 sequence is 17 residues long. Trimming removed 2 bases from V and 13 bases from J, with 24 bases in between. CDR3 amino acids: CASSQRTGPGGGDPLHF. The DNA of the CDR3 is TGCGCCAGCAGCCAAAGAACGGGGCCTGGCGGGGGCGATCCCCTCCACTTT.

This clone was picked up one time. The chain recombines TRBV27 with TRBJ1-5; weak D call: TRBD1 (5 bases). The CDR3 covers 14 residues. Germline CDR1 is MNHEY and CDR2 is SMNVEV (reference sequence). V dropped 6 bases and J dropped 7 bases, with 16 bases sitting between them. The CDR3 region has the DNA TGTGCCAGCAGCCCGGGGGTAGGGTTACAGCCCCAGCATTTT. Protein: CASSPGVGLQPQHF.

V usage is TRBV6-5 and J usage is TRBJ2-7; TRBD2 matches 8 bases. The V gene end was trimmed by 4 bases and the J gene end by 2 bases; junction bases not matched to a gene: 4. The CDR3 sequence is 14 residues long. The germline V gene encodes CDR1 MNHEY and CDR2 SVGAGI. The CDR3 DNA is TGTGCCAGCAGTTGGGCCGGGAGGGCCTACGAGCAGTACTTC. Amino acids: CASSWAGRAYEQYF.

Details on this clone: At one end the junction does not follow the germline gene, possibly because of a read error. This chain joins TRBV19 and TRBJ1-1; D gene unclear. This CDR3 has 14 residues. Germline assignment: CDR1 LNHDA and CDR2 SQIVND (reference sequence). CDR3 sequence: CASSIGPGNAEAFF. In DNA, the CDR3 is TGTGCCAGTAGTATAGGTCCGGGGAACGCTGAAGCTTTCTTT.

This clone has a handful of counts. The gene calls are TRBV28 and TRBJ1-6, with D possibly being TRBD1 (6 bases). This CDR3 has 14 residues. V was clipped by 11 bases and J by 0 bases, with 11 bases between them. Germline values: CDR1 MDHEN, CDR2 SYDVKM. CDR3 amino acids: CAAQGSSYNSPLHF. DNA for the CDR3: TGTGCCGCCCAGGGGAGCTCCTATAATTCACCCCTCCACTTT.

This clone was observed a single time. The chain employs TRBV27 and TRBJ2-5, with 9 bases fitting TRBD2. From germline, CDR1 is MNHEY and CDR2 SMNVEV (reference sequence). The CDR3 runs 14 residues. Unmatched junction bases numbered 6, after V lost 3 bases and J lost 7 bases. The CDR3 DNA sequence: TGTGCCAGCAGTTTCAAGCGGGGGGACGGGACCCAGTACTTC. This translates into CASSFKRGDGTQYF.

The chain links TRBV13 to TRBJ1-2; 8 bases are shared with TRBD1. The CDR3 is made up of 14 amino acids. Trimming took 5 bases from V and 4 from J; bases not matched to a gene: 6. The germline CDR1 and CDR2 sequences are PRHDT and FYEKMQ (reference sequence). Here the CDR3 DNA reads TGTGCCAGCAGCCCCAGGGGGCAAATCTATGGCTACACCTTC. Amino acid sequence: CASSPRGQIYGYTF.

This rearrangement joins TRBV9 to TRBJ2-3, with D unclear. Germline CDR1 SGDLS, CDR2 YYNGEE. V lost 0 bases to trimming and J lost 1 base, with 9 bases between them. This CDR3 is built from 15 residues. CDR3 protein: CASSVAPEGTDTQYF. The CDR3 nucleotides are TGTGCCAGCAGCGTAGCTCCAGAGGGCACAGATACGCAGTATTTT.

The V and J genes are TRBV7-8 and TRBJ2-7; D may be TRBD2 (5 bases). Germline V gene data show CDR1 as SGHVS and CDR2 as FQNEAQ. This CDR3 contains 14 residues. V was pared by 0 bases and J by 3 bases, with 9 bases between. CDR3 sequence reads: CASSLATEGYEQYF. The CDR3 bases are TGTGCCAGCAGCTTAGCTACTGAGGGCTACGAGCAGTACTTC.

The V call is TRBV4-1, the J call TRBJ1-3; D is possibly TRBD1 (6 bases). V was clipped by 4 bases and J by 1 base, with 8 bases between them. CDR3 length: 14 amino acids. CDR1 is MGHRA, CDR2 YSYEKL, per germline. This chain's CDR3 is CASSPGASGNTIYF. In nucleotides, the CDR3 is TGCGCCAGCAGCCCGGGGGCTTCTGGAAACACCATATATTTT.

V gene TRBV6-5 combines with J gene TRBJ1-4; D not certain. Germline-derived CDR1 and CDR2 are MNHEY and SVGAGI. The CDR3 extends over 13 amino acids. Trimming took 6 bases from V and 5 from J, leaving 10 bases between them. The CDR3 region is CASSWSLNEKLFF. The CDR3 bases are TGTGCCAGCAGCTGGAGCCTCAATGAAAAACTGTTTTTT.

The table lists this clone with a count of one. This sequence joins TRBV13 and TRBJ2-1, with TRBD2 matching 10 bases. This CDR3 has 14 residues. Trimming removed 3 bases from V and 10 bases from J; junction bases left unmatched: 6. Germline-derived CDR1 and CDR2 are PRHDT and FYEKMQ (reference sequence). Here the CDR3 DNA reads TGTGCCAGCAGCTTTAGCGGGGGGCCGGGGGAGCAGTTCTTC. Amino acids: CASSFSGGPGEQFF.

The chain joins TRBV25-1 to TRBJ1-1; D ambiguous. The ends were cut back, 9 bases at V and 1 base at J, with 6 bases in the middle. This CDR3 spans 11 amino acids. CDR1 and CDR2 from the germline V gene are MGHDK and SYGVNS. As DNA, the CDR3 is TGTGCCAGTGACGGGAACACTGAAGCTTTCTTT. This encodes CASDGNTEAFF. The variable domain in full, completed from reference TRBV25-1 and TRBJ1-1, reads EADIYQTPRYLVIGTGKKITLECSQTMGHDKMYWYQQDPGMELHLIHYSYGVNSTEKGDLSSESTVSRIRTEHFPLTLESARPSHTSQYLCASDGNTEAFFGQGTRLTVV.

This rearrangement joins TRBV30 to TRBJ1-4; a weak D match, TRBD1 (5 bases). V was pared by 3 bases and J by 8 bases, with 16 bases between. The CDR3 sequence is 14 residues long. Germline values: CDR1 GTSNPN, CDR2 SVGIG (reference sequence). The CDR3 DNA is TGTGCCTGGAGGCCGACAGCCAGCTGGGAAAAACTGTTTTTT. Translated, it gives CAWRPTASWEKLFF.